This TCR beta chain was sequenced in a study of graft-versus-host responses after intestinal transplantation. Study in general: Isolated intestinal, liver-intestinal, or multivisceral transplants were what recipients had. Induction with anti-thymocyte globulin, then tacrolimus and steroids for roughly three years, was given to all recipients.

Germline CDR1 reads SGHRS; CDR2 reads YFSETQ. This CDR3 region has 13 residues. Trimming removed 5 bases at V and 6 bases at J, with 11 bases between. Points from the study as a whole: Within the allografts of patients who had graft-donor T cell macrochimerism, graft-versus-host to host-versus-graft clonal ratios were high.

The protocol was immunoSEQ multiplex PCR, while the TCRdb copy is restricted to in-frame clones and leaves out a portion. The data hold under 150,000 clones, with approximately 90% observed a single time. For this clone: Its antigen is currently unknown.

The sequence derives from a human donor who received an intestinal transplant. The chain is built from TRBV5-1 and TRBJ1-4; the D is unclear. The sample here was unstimulated CD4+ T cells sorted from spleen or lymph node cells, taken before intestinal transplant. CDR3 sequence reads: CASRSLNDEKLFF. The CDR3 DNA is TGCGCCAGCAGATCGCTAAATGATGAAAAACTGTTTTTT.